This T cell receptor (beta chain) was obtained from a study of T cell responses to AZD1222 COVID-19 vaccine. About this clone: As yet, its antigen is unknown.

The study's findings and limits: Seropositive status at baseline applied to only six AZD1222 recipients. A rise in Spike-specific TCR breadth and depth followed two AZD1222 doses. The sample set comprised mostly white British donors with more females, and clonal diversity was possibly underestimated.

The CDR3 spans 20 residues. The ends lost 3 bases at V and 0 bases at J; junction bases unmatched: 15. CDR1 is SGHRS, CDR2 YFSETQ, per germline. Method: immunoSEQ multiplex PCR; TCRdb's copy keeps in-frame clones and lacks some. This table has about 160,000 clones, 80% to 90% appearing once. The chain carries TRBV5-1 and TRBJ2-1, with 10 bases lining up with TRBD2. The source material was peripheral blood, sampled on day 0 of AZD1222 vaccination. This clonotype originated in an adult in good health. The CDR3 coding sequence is TGCGCCAGCAGCTCGCCCAGCGGGAGGGCCCTCCTAAGCTCCTACAATGAGCAGTTCTTC. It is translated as CASSSPSGRALLSSYNEQFF.